This TCR beta chain was identified in a study of T cell clonotyping in hematopoietic cell transplantation (dated by TCRdb to the early 2020s). Regarding the study in general: Recipient samples taken before transplant were collected after cytoreduction. In the study, more than 120 blood samples were gathered from roughly 33 consecutive transplant recipients and their related donors. Recruitment of patients ran from September 2015 to early 2017, and follow-up continued until late 2020 or until death.

The paper as a whole reports these results and caveats: The sample size was limited and the cells went unsorted, which meant the CD4 and CD8 repertoire contributions could not be told apart. Recipient TCR diversity fell after transplant, with pathologically expanded clonotypes rising progressively from day 30 to day 180. Only a small fraction of recipient repertoires overlapped donor repertoires, with over 97% appearing de novo at the given depth. Donor and pretransplant recipient Inverse Simpson Index values predicted broader posttransplant TCR repertoire diversity.

Its CDR3 holds 14 amino acids, cysteine through phenylalanine. Only CDR3 DNA is held: 42 bases, read in frame from base 1. CDR1 and CDR2, per the germline V gene, are ENHRY and SYGVKD. The junction carries 4 bases between V and J, which are trimmed by 0 bases and 1 base respectively. Sample time point, as interpreted from the label and publication: recipient sample about 28 days before transplant, after cytoreduction. Blood from recipients was drawn about 28 days before transplant and again at days 30, 100 and 180 after transplant. Nuclei Lysis Solution was used to extract genomic DNA from fresh or cryopreserved unfractionated peripheral blood mononuclear cells. In the case of this clone: The antigen this receptor binds is unknown. Base qualities are not provided; no much larger clone lies one nucleotide away.

The immunoSEQ assay, a bias-controlled multiplex PCR with V- and J-specific primers, was used to amplify TCR beta CDR3 regions from genomic DNA. A proprietary barcode and Illumina adapter sequences were added to the CDR3 amplicons in a second PCR step. CDR3 libraries were sequenced on an Illumina MiSeq instrument. As for how the authors treated the data: immunoSEQ Analyzer 3.0 was used for export and quality control, with R Bioconductor and Immunarch used for downstream analyses. Only productive rearrangements within the normalized downsampled data set were used in the calculation of repertoire metrics. Clonotypes larger than 5 templates in the normalized cohort were defined as pathologically expanded. The Inverse Simpson Index served as the measure of repertoire diversity. To capture all clonotypes, CMV-specificity analyses were performed on the non-normalized data set. The clones in this table, taken by TCRdb from immuneACCESS, are in-frame only. Not every clone is retained; where verified, under half of the shortfall comes from an unresolved V gene, and the cause of the rest is unknown. Clonal size and the V and J genes are those of that table, whereas D and trimming came from the DNA. The sample yields 25,000 to 30,000 clones; under 90% were counted once. The top ten clones comprise over 1.5% of the sample.

The V and J genes are TRBV10-3 and TRBJ2-1; the D gene lacks a confident call. The TCR originated in a man in his forties with acute myeloid leukemia. Some clones in this sample may be carry-over from other donors' samples. Sequenced here: peripheral blood mononuclear cells, sampled before stem cell transplant. The DNA reads TGTGCCATCAGTGAGTCTCCGTCCTACAATGAGCAGTTCTTC. Translation gives CAISESPSYNEQFF.